This TCR beta chain was sequenced during a study of cytotoxic CD8 clonotypes in ibrutinib-treated CLL. Whole-study context: Investigators collected response samples after a median 12 months of treatment, range 6 to 36.

Germline V CDR1 and CDR2: GTSNPN, SVGIG (reference sequence). Deletions cut 0 bases from V and 6 bases from J, with 14 bases between. This CDR3 comprises 15 residues. A word on this clone: Its antigen is unknown.

Regarding the study as a whole: Starting clonality was above that of age-matched healthy donors and tracked circulating CD8+ T-cell counts.

Libraries were prepared by immunoSEQ multiplex PCR; TCRdb keeps only in-frame clonotypes and omits some of them. The sample contains more than 85,000 clones, approximately 78% of which appear only once. Here the sequenced sample was PBMCs, taken after 12 months of ibrutinib treatment. This TCR was sampled from a human donor with chronic lymphocytic leukemia. The chain recombines TRBV30 with TRBJ2-2, with D unresolved. The CDR3 bases are TGTGCCTGGAGTGTAGAAATCCGGTTCGCCGGGGAGCTGTTTTTT. This sequence encodes CAWSVEIRFAGELFF.